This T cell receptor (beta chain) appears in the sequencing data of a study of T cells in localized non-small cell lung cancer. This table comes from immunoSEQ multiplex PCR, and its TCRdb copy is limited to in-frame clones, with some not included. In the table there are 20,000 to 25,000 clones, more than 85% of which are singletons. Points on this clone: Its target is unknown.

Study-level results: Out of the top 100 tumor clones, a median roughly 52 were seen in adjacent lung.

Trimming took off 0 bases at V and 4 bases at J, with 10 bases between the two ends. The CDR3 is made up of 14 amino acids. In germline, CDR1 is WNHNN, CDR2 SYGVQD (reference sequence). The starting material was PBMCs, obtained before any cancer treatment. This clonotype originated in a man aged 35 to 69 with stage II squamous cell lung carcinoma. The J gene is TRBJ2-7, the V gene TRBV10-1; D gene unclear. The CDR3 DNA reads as TGCGCCAGCAGTGAGTCCCCGGCGGTTTACGAGCAGTACTTC. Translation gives CASSESPAVYEQYF.